The entry below gives a single T cell receptor beta chain sequence along with its context. How the authors handled the data: Estimated nucleated cell counts came from reference gene primer amplification. Clones were read by immunoSEQ multiplex PCR, and TCRdb kept only the in-frame ones, dropping some. From that table come the V and J calls and clone size; the DNA was used to work out D and trimming. In the table there are under 75,000 clones, about four fifths of which are singletons. Trimming shortened V by 6 bases and J by 5 bases, and 10 bases separated the two germline ends. Germline V gives CDR1 ENHRY, CDR2 SYGVKD. The CDR3 totals 13 residues. The data are from a study of blood T cell repertoires in COVID-19. Study at large: Sources were T cells, B-cell-depleted T cells, or PBMCs; the material itself was cDNA or gDNA.

The chain joins TRBV10-3 to TRBJ2-2; the D is unclear. This receptor was obtained from a human donor in a cohort sampled during active COVID-19. Input material: peripheral blood. CDR3 protein: CAIRAGGTGELFF. The CDR3 DNA is TGTGCCATCAGGGCAGGTGGAACCGGGGAGCTGTTTTTT.